This T cell receptor beta chain was recovered during a study of T and B cells in COVID-19 patients. Overall study context: COVID-19 patients gave peripheral blood either during active infection or after recovery. The recovered patients had mostly mild to moderate COVID-19 with outpatient management. Of under 25 active-infection patients, roughly eleven were critically ill with mechanical ventilation or extracorporeal membrane oxygenation. Findings of the study overall: Patients with COVID-19 reportedly showed strongly skewed T cell receptor beta variable and joining gene usage.

This clonotype was seen a few times. Its antigen is unknown. Each TRB amplification used roughly 240-550 ng of genomic DNA from blood. Multiplex PCR with BIOMED2 TRB-A/B primer pools amplified TRB rearrangements. TCRdb called the multiplex PCR reads again in MiXCR, with one record for every CDR3 protein. The table records roughly 9,400 distinct CDR3 sequences, around 27% of them present only once. This receptor was taken from a human donor who had recovered from COVID-19. Sequencing used blood.

The CDR3 sequence is CASSTGSTEAFF. The CDR3 bases are TGTGCCAGCAGCACAGGGTCCACTGAAGCTTTCTTT. The chain has TRBV6-2 or TRBV6-3 and TRBJ1-1; D perhaps matches TRBD1 (6 bases). The CDR3 length is 12 residues. Trimming stripped 6 bases from V and 4 bases from J, with 9 bases between. Germline V CDR1 and CDR2: MNHEY, SVGEGT.